These T cell receptor beta chains were read from a single sample in a study of cytomegalovirus exposure and HLA in healthy donors. This table comes from immunoSEQ multiplex PCR, and its TCRdb copy is limited to in-frame clones, with some not included. The sample lists some 140,000 clones, more than 75% occurring once. Sequenced material: PBMCs. These receptors were collected from a man younger than 45 in good health and CMV-seronegative. Both conserved end residues are part of each CDR3. Each record gives: clone size, V gene, J gene, D gene, CDR3 protein, CDR3 DNA. The D gene is left open where the match is weak. Clone sizes are given selectively: once, few, many, or a class where the clone is expanded.

clone_size: .
v_call: TRBV5-4
j_call: TRBJ1-1
d_call: .
cdr3_aa: CASSLISGMTEAFF
cdr3_nt: TGTGCCAGCAGCTTGATCTCAGGGATGACTGAAGCTTTCTTT

clone_size: .
v_call: TRBV7-9
j_call: TRBJ2-7
d_call: TRBD2
cdr3_aa: CASSSATTGSGSSYEQYF
cdr3_nt: TGTGCCAGCAGCTCGGCCACTACCGGTAGCGGGAGCTCCTACGAGCAGTACTTC

clone_size: .
v_call: TRBV9
j_call: TRBJ2-1
d_call: .
cdr3_aa: CASSVARAEDEQFF
cdr3_nt: TGTGCCAGCAGCGTAGCGAGGGCAGAGGATGAGCAGTTCTTC

clone_size: few
v_call: TRBV9
j_call: TRBJ1-2
d_call: .
cdr3_aa: CASSAQGHYGYTF
cdr3_nt: TGTGCCAGCAGCGCACAGGGTCACTATGGCTACACCTTC

clone_size: .
v_call: TRBV6-1
j_call: TRBJ2-5
d_call: .
cdr3_aa: CASSRGTGTQYF
cdr3_nt: TGTGCCAGCAGTCGGGGGACGGGGACCCAGTACTTC

clone_size: .
v_call: TRBV28
j_call: TRBJ2-7
d_call: .
cdr3_aa: CASTNSYEQYF
cdr3_nt: TGTGCCAGCACCAACAGCTACGAGCAGTACTTC

clone_size: .
v_call: TRBV5-1
j_call: TRBJ2-3
d_call: .
cdr3_aa: CASSLGQNTDTQYF
cdr3_nt: TGCGCCAGCAGCTTGGGACAGAACACAGATACGCAGTATTTT

clone_size: .
v_call: TRBV5-1
j_call: TRBJ2-7
d_call: TRBD2
cdr3_aa: CASSFLAGEGNEQYF
cdr3_nt: TGCGCCAGCAGCTTCCTAGCGGGAGAGGGAAACGAGCAGTACTTC

clone_size: .
v_call: TRBV6-5
j_call: TRBJ2-7
d_call: TRBD1
cdr3_aa: CASRGTGEWNEQYF
cdr3_nt: TGTGCCAGCAGAGGGACAGGGGAGTGGAACGAGCAGTACTTC

clone_size: .
v_call: TRBV10-3
j_call: TRBJ2-7
d_call: TRBD1
cdr3_aa: CATRRTGGDEQYF
cdr3_nt: TGTGCCACCAGGCGGACAGGGGGCGACGAGCAGTACTTC

clone_size: few
v_call: TRBV7-9
j_call: TRBJ1-2
d_call: TRBD1
cdr3_aa: CASTVTGTDGYTF
cdr3_nt: TGTGCCAGCACCGTGACAGGGACGGATGGCTACACCTTC

clone_size: .
v_call: TRBV28
j_call: TRBJ2-5
d_call: TRBD2
cdr3_aa: CASSHGTSGRLRETQYF
cdr3_nt: TGTGCCAGCAGCCATGGGACTAGCGGGAGACTGCGGGAGACCCAGTACTTC

clone_size: .
v_call: TRBV2
j_call: TRBJ2-3
d_call: .
cdr3_aa: CASSEGAGVRDTQYF
cdr3_nt: TGTGCCAGCAGTGAGGGGGCGGGAGTGAGAGATACGCAGTATTTT

clone_size: .
v_call: TRBV6-1
j_call: TRBJ2-1
d_call: TRBD2
cdr3_aa: CASSENWLAEYNEQFF
cdr3_nt: TGTGCCAGCAGTGAAAACTGGCTAGCGGAGTACAATGAGCAGTTCTTC

clone_size: .
v_call: TRBV28
j_call: TRBJ2-7
d_call: TRBD2
cdr3_aa: CASTPPSGRSSEQYF
cdr3_nt: TGTGCCAGTACACCCCCTAGCGGAAGGTCTAGTGAGCAGTACTTC

clone_size: .
v_call: TRBV18
j_call: TRBJ1-5
d_call: TRBD1
cdr3_aa: CASSLTGGSYSNQPQHF
cdr3_nt: TGTGCCAGCTCACTGACAGGGGGCTCCTATAGCAATCAGCCCCAGCATTTT

clone_size: .
v_call: TRBV19
j_call: TRBJ1-3
d_call: .
cdr3_aa: CASSRGSNTIYF
cdr3_nt: TGTGCCAGTAGTCGCGGTTCAAACACCATATATTTT

clone_size: .
v_call: TRBV28
j_call: TRBJ2-6
d_call: .
cdr3_aa: CASSTGSGANVLTF
cdr3_nt: TGTGCCAGCAGTACCGGCTCTGGGGCCAACGTCCTGACTTTC